The 28 T cell receptor beta chains listed next were all sequenced from one sample in a study of shared clonotypes between healthy human individuals. The table came from immunoSEQ multiplex PCR; TCRdb's copy has only in-frame clones and leaves some out. This table holds some 1 million clones, roughly 75% found once. What was sequenced was memory CD4+ T cells sorted from blood. Subset indicated: CD45RA-negative fraction. The receptors were gathered from a man aged 18-30 years in good health.

The V and J genes are TRBV6-6 and TRBJ2-7; the match to TRBD1 covers 7 bases. The CDR3 extends over 14 amino acids. Germline V gene lookup returns CDR1 MNHNY and CDR2 SVGAGI (reference sequence). The trim removed 8 bases at V and 1 base at J, leaving 8 bases unmatched. CDR3 residues: CASYGQDLSYEQYF. The CDR3 DNA reads TGTGCCAGCTACGGACAGGACCTGTCCTACGAGCAGTACTTC.

In its sample, this clone was seen once. V is TRBV7-9 and J is TRBJ1-1, with TRBD1 matching 8 bases. Germline V lookup: CDR1 SEHNR, CDR2 FQNEAQ (reference sequence). Losses at the gene ends were 1 base for V and 1 base for J; bases not matched to a gene: 8. The CDR3 is made up of 17 amino acids. The DNA for the CDR3 is TGTGCCAGCAGCTTAGAGGCAGGGGGCGGAGGGAACACTGAAGCTTTCTTT. Amino acids: CASSLEAGGGGNTEAFF.

The genes are TRBV6-1 and TRBJ2-3, with D possibly being TRBD2 (6 bases). Trimming removed 6 bases at V and 4 bases at J, with 14 bases between. The CDR3 sequence is 14 residues long. The germline CDR1 and CDR2 sequences are MNHNS and SASEGT. This CDR3 is CASSTTRGSDTQYF. The CDR3 nucleotides are TGTGCCAGCAGCACGACCCGGGGGTCAGATACGCAGTATTTT.

The chain recombines TRBV4-1 with TRBJ2-7; 7 bases are shared with TRBD1. This CDR3 is 15 amino acids long. CDR1 and CDR2 (germline): MGHRA, YSYEKL. V dropped 2 bases and J dropped 4; count of bases not matched to a gene: 8. DNA for the CDR3: TGCGCCAGCAGCCAAACCGGGACAGTCTTATACGAGCAGTACTTC. Translation gives CASSQTGTVLYEQYF.

This clone was counted once. CDR3 coding DNA: TGCAGCGTTGAAGGGGCTCGGTGGCGGACAAATGAAAAACTGTTTTTT. Its protein product is CSVEGARWRTNEKLFF. The J gene is TRBJ1-4, the V gene TRBV29-1; D perhaps matches TRBD1 (5 bases). The CDR3 runs 16 residues. Trimming pared 1 base from V and 5 bases from J, leaving 17 bases between. Germline lookup yields CDR1 SQVTM and CDR2 ANQGSEA. The complete variable domain, with remaining parts taken from reference TRBV29-1 and TRBJ1-4, reads SAVISQKPSRDICQRGTSLTIQCQVDSQVTMMFWYRQQPGQSLTLIATANQGSEATYESGFVIDKFPISRPNLTFSTLTVSNMSPEDSSIYLCSVEGARWRTNEKLFFGSGTQLSVL.

The rearrangement links TRBV18 to TRBJ2-5; 9 bases map to TRBD2. CDR3 length equals 15 residues. Per the germline V gene, CDR1 is KGHSH and CDR2 is LQKENI. V was clipped by 1 base and J by 5 bases; unmatched bases: 5. The CDR3 DNA reads as TGTGCCAGCTCACCACTCGATAGCGGGAGTGAGACCCAGTACTTC. This translates into CASSPLDSGSETQYF.

This chain connects TRBV7-8 to TRBJ1-1; 8 bases line up with TRBD1. The length of the CDR3 is 13 residues. Germline loops: CDR1 SGHVS, CDR2 FQNEAQ. Losses at the gene ends were 6 bases for V and 4 bases for J; bases not matched to a gene: 4. The CDR3 DNA reads TGTGCCAGCAGGGGACAGGCGGGCACTGAAGCTTTCTTT. Translating it yields CASRGQAGTEAFF.

The chain joins TRBV2 to TRBJ2-1, with 11 bases fitting TRBD1. The CDR3 has 14 amino acids. V was clipped by 5 bases and J by 8 bases; unmatched bases: 5. CDR1 is SNHLY, CDR2 FYNNEI, per germline. CDR3 region: CASSTGQGVYEQFF. CDR3 in DNA: TGTGCCAGCAGTACGGGACAGGGGGTCTATGAGCAGTTCTTC.

This chain connects TRBV5-1 to TRBJ2-1, with 13 bases fitting TRBD2. The ends lost 0 bases at V and 9 bases at J; junction bases unmatched: 3. The CDR3 runs to 15 residues. In germline, CDR1 is SGHRS, CDR2 YFSETQ. Here the CDR3 DNA reads TGCGCCAGCAGCTTGGGACTAGCGGGAGGCGGTGAGCAGTTCTTC. It translates to CASSLGLAGGGEQFF. Full variable domain (rest looked up from reference TRBV5-1 and TRBJ2-1): KAGVTQTPRYLIKTRGQQVTLSCSPISGHRSVSWYQQTPGQGLQFLFEYFSETQRNKGNFPGRFSGRQFSNSRSEMNVSTLELGDSALYLCASSLGLAGGGEQFFGPGTRLTVL.

The rearrangement joins TRBV2 to TRBJ2-1; TRBD2 aligns across 9 bases. Per germline, CDR1 SNHLY and CDR2 FYNNEI. J gave up 9 bases and V 8 bases, and 14 bases lay outside the gene matches. The CDR3 is 15 residues long. DNA for the CDR3: TGTGCCAGCCGGAGGTTGGCTAGCGGGGAGGTTGAGCAGTTCTTC. Its translation is CASRRLASGEVEQFF.

The chain combines TRBV10-2 with TRBJ1-1, with D uncertain. There are 14 residues in the CDR3. Trimming took off 7 bases at V and 3 bases at J, with 15 bases between the two ends. Germline CDR1 WSHSY, CDR2 SAAADI. The CDR3 is CASTPSQRDTEAFF. The DNA for the CDR3 is TGCGCCAGCACCCCTTCGCAGCGGGACACTGAAGCTTTCTTT.

The chain recombines TRBV7-2 with TRBJ1-4; the D is unclear. The germline V gene encodes CDR1 SGHTA and CDR2 FQGNSA. V was cut by 5 bases and J by 0 bases, with 7 bases left in between. CDR3 length: 14 amino acids. CDR3 protein: CASSLFATNEKLFF. Here the CDR3 DNA reads TGTGCCAGCAGCCTCTTTGCAACTAATGAAAAACTGTTTTTT.

This clone was counted between two and nine times. Other DNA variants within this sample encode the same CDR3. The rearrangement joins TRBV6-1 to TRBJ1-1; D is ambiguous. The CDR3 is 13 residues long. Between the trimmed V and J ends, which lost 7 bases and 1 base, there was a span of 10 bases. Germline CDR1 and CDR2: MNHNS and SASEGT. The CDR3 spells CASKPPENTEAFF. For the CDR3, the DNA is TGTGCCAGCAAGCCCCCAGAGAACACTGAAGCTTTCTTT.

The chain is built from TRBV10-3 and TRBJ2-2, with unresolved D. Germline CDR1 is ENHRY and CDR2 is SYGVKD. Trimming removed 7 bases at V and 1 base at J, with 4 bases between. This CDR3 comprises 12 residues. Here the CDR3 reads CAITGNTGELFF. In DNA form, the CDR3 reads TGTGCCATCACCGGGAACACCGGGGAGCTGTTTTTT.

Here the CDR3 reads CASSDREKLFF. For the CDR3, the DNA is TGTGCCAGCAGTGATCGGGAAAAACTGTTTTTT. The rearrangement uses TRBV2 and TRBJ1-4; D remains unclear. Germline V CDR1 and CDR2: SNHLY, FYNNEI. CDR3 length: 11 residues. The V gene lost 3 bases and the J gene lost 8 bases, with 4 bases spanning the gap.

The chain has TRBV5-8 and TRBJ2-1, with 10 nucleotides matching TRBD1. From germline, CDR1 is SGHTS and CDR2 YDEGEE. This CDR3 region has 15 residues. With V trimmed by 2 bases and J by 8 bases, 7 bases remained unmatched. For the CDR3, the DNA is TGTGCCAGCAGCTTCCGACAGGGGGCTAGCGATGAGCAGTTCTTC. Its protein product is CASSFRQGASDEQFF.

The chain has TRBV6-6 and TRBJ1-5; D is perhaps TRBD1 (6 bases). Trimming removed 7 bases at V and 5 bases at J, with 21 bases between. The CDR3 covers 16 residues. Germline CDR1 and CDR2: MNHNY and SVGAGI (reference sequence). The chain's CDR3 is CASNNRDGLLYQPQHF. The CDR3 region has the DNA TGTGCCAGCAATAACAGGGACGGACTACTCTATCAGCCCCAGCATTTT.

The V and J genes are TRBV10-3 and TRBJ2-7; 9 bases agree with TRBD1. This CDR3 is 12 amino acids long. Germline V gene sequence: CDR1 ENHRY, CDR2 SYGVKD. With V trimmed by 5 bases and J by 6 bases, 2 bases remained unmatched. The CDR3 nucleotides are TGTGCCATCAGTACGACAGGGGGCGAGCAGTACTTC. Translated, it gives CAISTTGGEQYF.

V is TRBV19 and J is TRBJ1-6; D not certain. V shed 6 bases and J shed 7 bases, with 22 bases lying between them. The germline V gene encodes CDR1 LNHDA and CDR2 SQIVND (reference sequence). The CDR3 is made up of 17 amino acids. CDR3 DNA sequence: TGTGCCAGTAGCCTGGATGGTTACGCCCTGGGAAATTCACCCCTCCACTTT. Translating gives CASSLDGYALGNSPLHF.

The chain combines TRBV18 with TRBJ2-5; TRBD2 aligns across 14 bases. Germline trimming cut 4 bases from V and 5 bases from J; bases unmatched to any gene: 6. CDR1 is KGHSH, CDR2 LQKENI, per germline. The CDR3 loop spans 16 amino acids. The DNA of the CDR3 is TGTGCCAGCTCACTCCCCGGGACTAGCGGGAGTGAGACCCAGTACTTC. It is translated as CASSLPGTSGSETQYF.

The chain recombines TRBV6-5 with TRBJ1-2; TRBD1 aligns across 8 bases. After removal of 6 bases from V and 5 bases from J, the junction contained 2 bases not matched to a gene. CDR1 and CDR2 (germline): MNHEY, SVGAGI. There are 12 residues in the CDR3. CDR3 protein: CASSQGAYGYTF. Here the CDR3 DNA reads TGTGCCAGCAGCCAGGGGGCATATGGCTACACCTTC.

The genes are TRBV7-2 and TRBJ2-3; D is undetermined. Germline CDR1 and CDR2: SGHTA and FQGNSA. Trimming took off 7 bases at V and 7 bases at J, with 15 bases between the two ends. The CDR3 is made up of 13 amino acids. DNA of the CDR3: TGTGCCAGCACTCCCCCCGGAGAGAATACGCAGTATTTT. This sequence encodes CASTPPGENTQYF.

This chain links TRBV14 with TRBJ2-5, with 7 bases lining up with TRBD1. This CDR3 region has 15 residues. J was trimmed by 4 bases and V by 1 base; bases with no gene match: 6. CDR1 and CDR2 from the germline V gene are SGHDN and FVKESK. The CDR3 bases are TGTGCCAGCAGCCAAGCCAGAGGGGGCGTAGAGACCCAGTACTTC. This codes for CASSQARGGVETQYF.

Worth noting for this clone: The sample holds other DNA sequences that translate to the same CDR3. The V gene is TRBV5-1, the J gene TRBJ2-3; no clear D. Germline V gives CDR1 SGHRS, CDR2 YFSETQ. V was clipped by 1 base and J by 1 base, with 10 bases between them. This CDR3 has 15 amino acids. In DNA form, the CDR3 reads TGCGCCAGCAGCTTGACGCGCGGCGGCACAGATACGCAGTATTTT. Encoded protein: CASSLTRGGTDTQYF.

CDR3 DNA: TGTGCCAGTAGTAGTCAGTCAAGCTCCTACGAGCAGTACTTC. Residues: CASSSQSSSYEQYF. The chain has TRBV19 and TRBJ2-7; the D is unclear. Germline CDR1 is LNHDA and CDR2 is SQIVND (reference sequence). The length of the CDR3 is 14 residues. Trimming left V 4 bases short and J 0 bases short, with 10 bases between.

The V and J genes are TRBV11-2 and TRBJ2-5, with unresolved D. Trimming removed 0 bases at V and 1 base at J, with 0 bases between. Per the germline V gene, CDR1 is SGHAT and CDR2 is FQNNGV. The CDR3 spans 12 residues. This CDR3 reads CASSLDQETQYF. CDR3 bases: TGTGCCAGCAGCTTAGACCAAGAGACCCAGTACTTC.

The chain couples TRBV19 to TRBJ1-6; possibly TRBD1 for D (5 bases). Germline V gene sequence: CDR1 LNHDA, CDR2 SQIVND (reference sequence). The CDR3 has 14 amino acids. Trimming took 5 bases from V and 0 from J, leaving 5 bases between them. The CDR3 DNA reads as TGTGCCAGTAGTGACAGCTCCTATAATTCACCCCTCCACTTT. This codes for CASSDSSYNSPLHF.

This clone was counted a few times. The chain couples TRBV29-1 to TRBJ2-3, with D unclear. With 6 bases removed from V and 6 bases from J, the gap between germline ends came to 19 bases. Germline CDR1 is SQVTM and CDR2 is ANQGSEA. This CDR3 contains 14 residues. CDR3 amino acids: CSVPTEPMADTQYF. The CDR3 DNA reads as TGCAGCGTACCCACAGAACCCATGGCGGATACGCAGTATTTT.